One and the same sample provided the 3 T cell receptor beta chains below, sequenced in a study of shared clonotypes between healthy human individuals (dated by TCRdb to 2020 to 2022). Libraries came from the immunoSEQ multiplex PCR assay. TCRdb mirrors the immuneACCESS table, restricted to in-frame sequences. Some clones are absent from its copies; in checked studies, under half trace to an unresolved V gene, and the reason for the others is unknown. This sample lists about 980,000 clones; 60% to 85% were detected once. 1.5% of the sample comes from the top ten. The sequenced material came from memory CD4+ T cells sorted from blood. This specimen's cell subset or site label, per the study, means: CD45RA-negative fraction. These receptors all stem from a man between 18 and 35 years old in good health.

The chain recombines TRBV5-1 with TRBJ2-3, with 10 bases lining up with TRBD2. After removal of 2 bases from V and 4 bases from J, the junction contained 4 bases not matched to a gene. The CDR3 consists of 15 residues. Germline CDR1 and CDR2: SGHRS and YFSETQ. This CDR3 reads CASSFKRGGSDTQYF. DNA of the CDR3: TGCGCCAGCAGCTTTAAGCGGGGGGGCTCAGATACGCAGTATTTT. The whole variable domain, filled in from reference TRBV5-1 and TRBJ2-3, reads KAGVTQTPRYLIKTRGQQVTLSCSPISGHRSVSWYQQTPGQGLQFLFEYFSETQRNKGNFPGRFSGRQFSNSRSEMNVSTLELGDSALYLCASSFKRGGSDTQYFGPGTRLTVL.

The CDR3 DNA sequence: TGTGCCAGCAGGACTAGCGTGTTAACCCAAGAGACCCAGTACTTC. Amino acid sequence: CASRTSVLTQETQYF. The J gene is TRBJ2-5, the V gene TRBV28; 8 nucleotides align to TRBD2. The CDR3 contains 15 residues. Germline V lookup: CDR1 MDHEN, CDR2 SYDVKM. The J segment lost 1 base and the V segment lost 6 bases, leaving 7 bases of the junction unmatched.

This clone showed up many times. This CDR3 is also generated by other DNA sequences in the sample. V gene TRBV7-2 combines with J gene TRBJ1-2, with D tentatively TRBD1 (5 bases). Trimming pared 5 bases from V and 7 bases from J, leaving 17 bases between. The CDR3 is 14 residues long. Germline V lookup: CDR1 SGHTA, CDR2 FQGNSA. The CDR3 region is CASSLGGLLGGYTF. The CDR3 DNA reads TGTGCCAGCAGCCTCGGGGGTCTCCTCGGTGGCTACACCTTC.